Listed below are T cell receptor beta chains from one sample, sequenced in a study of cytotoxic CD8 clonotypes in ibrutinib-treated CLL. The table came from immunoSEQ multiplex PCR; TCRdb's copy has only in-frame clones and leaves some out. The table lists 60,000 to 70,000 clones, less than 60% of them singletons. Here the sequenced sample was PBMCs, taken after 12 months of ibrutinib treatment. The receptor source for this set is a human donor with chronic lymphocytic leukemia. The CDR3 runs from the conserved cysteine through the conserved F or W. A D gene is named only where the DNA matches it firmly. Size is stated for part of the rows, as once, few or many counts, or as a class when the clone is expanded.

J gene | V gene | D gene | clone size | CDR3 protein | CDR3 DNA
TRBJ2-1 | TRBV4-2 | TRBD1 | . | CASSQVGTGSGPQFF | TGTGCCAGCAGCCAAGTGGGGACAGGGAGCGGGCCGCAGTTCTTC
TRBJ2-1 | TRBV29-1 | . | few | CSVELWGQGGYEQFF | TGCAGCGTTGAACTGTGGGGTCAGGGAGGCTATGAGCAGTTCTTC
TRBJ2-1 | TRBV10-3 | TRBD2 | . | CAISTARGASLDSGEQFF | TGTGCCATCAGCACCGCGCGGGGGGCTAGCCTCGATAGCGGTGAGCAGTTCTTC
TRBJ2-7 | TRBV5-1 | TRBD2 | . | CASSLGGLAGPSSYEQYF | TGCGCCAGCAGCTTGGGGGGACTAGCGGGGCCCAGCTCCTACGAGCAGTACTTC
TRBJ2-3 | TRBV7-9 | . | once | CASSGGQAGASTDTQYF | TGTGCCAGCAGCGGAGGGCAAGCGGGCGCTAGCACAGATACGCAGTATTTT
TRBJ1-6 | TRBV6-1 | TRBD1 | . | CASSEALVPGQGGHSPLHF | TGTGCCAGCAGTGAAGCGCTAGTCCCGGGACAGGGGGGCCATTCACCCCTCCACTTT
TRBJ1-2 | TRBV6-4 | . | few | CASTPGTATMPGGYTF | TGTGCCAGCACCCCCGGCACCGCGACAATGCCCGGGGGCTACACCTTC
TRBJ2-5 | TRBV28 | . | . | CASSSTDREGRETQYF | TGTGCCAGCAGCTCCACCGACAGGGAAGGGAGGGAGACCCAGTACTTC
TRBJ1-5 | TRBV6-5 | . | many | CASSDEGSNQPQHF | TGTGCCAGCAGCGACGAAGGGAGCAATCAGCCCCAGCATTTT
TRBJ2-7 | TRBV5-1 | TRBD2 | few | CASSRTRTTLEQYF | TGCGCCAGCAGCCGGACTAGAACTACACTCGAGCAGTACTTC
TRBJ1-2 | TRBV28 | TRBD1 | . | CASSLRTGYGYTF | TGTGCCAGCAGTTTAAGGACAGGGTATGGCTACACCTTC
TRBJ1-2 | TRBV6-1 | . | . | CASSATTTTGTSSF | TGTGCCAGCAGTGCTACCACTACCACCGGGACTTCCTCCTTC
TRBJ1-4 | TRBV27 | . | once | CASGLADGKKLFF | TGTGCCAGCGGCCTAGCGGACGGAAAAAAACTGTTTTTT
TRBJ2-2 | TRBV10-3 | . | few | CAISDIGELFF | TGTGCCATCAGTGATATCGGGGAGCTGTTTTTT
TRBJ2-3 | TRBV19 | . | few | CASSKTAARDTQYF | TGTGCCAGTAGTAAGACAGCTGCTCGAGATACGCAGTATTTT
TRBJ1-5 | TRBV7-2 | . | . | CASSLDRVKQPQHF | TGTGCCAGCAGCTTAGACAGGGTTAAGCAGCCCCAGCATTTT
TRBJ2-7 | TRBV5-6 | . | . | CASSLTGFLGTYEQYF | TGTGCCAGCAGCTTGACAGGGTTCCTTGGCACCTACGAGCAGTACTTC
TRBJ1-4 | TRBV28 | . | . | CATIRAFKGTATNEKLFF | TGTGCCACTATACGGGCATTTAAAGGAACTGCAACTAATGAAAAACTGTTTTTT
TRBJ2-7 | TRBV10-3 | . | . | CAISDGAEQYF | TGTGCCATCAGTGATGGTGCGGAGCAGTACTTC
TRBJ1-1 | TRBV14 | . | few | CASSQDIRPGTEAFF | TGTGCCAGCAGCCAAGATATTAGGCCAGGCACTGAAGCTTTCTTT